This T cell receptor (beta chain) was identified during a study of blood T cell repertoires in COVID-19. Profiled with immunoSEQ multiplex PCR; TCRdb holds only in-frame clones, not every one. The sample records about 140,000 clones, 80% to 90% being singletons. V was trimmed by 4 bases and J by 8 bases, leaving 11 bases between them. The CDR3 has 12 amino acids. Germline values: CDR1 SGHTA, CDR2 FQGTGA. The sequence derives from a man aged 60-69 years who had recovered from COVID-19. The V and J genes are TRBV7-3 and TRBJ1-1; no clear D. The specimen was PBMCs or T cells enriched from blood (not recorded which). Here the CDR3 DNA reads TGTGCCAGCAGCTCAAGAAATGGCGAAGCTTTCTTT. Translated: CASSSRNGEAFF.